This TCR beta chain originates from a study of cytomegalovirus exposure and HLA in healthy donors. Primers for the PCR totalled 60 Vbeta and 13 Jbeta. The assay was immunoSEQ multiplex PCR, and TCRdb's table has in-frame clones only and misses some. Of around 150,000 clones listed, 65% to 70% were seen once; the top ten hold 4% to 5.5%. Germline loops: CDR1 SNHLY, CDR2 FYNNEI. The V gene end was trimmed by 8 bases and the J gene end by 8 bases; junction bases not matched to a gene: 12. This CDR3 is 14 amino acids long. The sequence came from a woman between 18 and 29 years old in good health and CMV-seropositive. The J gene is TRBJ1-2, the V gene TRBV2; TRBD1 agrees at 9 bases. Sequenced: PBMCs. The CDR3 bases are TGTGCCAGCGGGGAAACAGGGGGCGCGATCGGCTACACCTTC. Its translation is CASGETGGAIGYTF.